The text below deals with one T cell receptor beta chain. This sample stems from a study of identifying expanded T cells in peripheral blood. Looked up from germline, CDR1 is SGHRS and CDR2 is YFSETQ. This CDR3 contains 14 residues. The germline V and J ends were trimmed by 3 bases and 3 bases, with 12 bases remaining between them. During the collection period, no donor immune events like infections were recorded. Sequencing used immunoSEQ multiplex PCR; TCRdb keeps in-frame clones, though not all of them. Of about 82,000 clones in the sample, about 87% were seen once. The clonotype was recovered from a person between 18 and 75 years old in good health. The chain is built from TRBV5-1 and TRBJ2-5; perhaps D is TRBD1 or TRBD2 (6 bases each). The sequenced sample was blood. CDR3 amino acids: CASSYGGGEETQYF. DNA for the CDR3: TGCGCCAGCAGCTACGGGGGCGGGGAAGAGACCCAGTACTTC.